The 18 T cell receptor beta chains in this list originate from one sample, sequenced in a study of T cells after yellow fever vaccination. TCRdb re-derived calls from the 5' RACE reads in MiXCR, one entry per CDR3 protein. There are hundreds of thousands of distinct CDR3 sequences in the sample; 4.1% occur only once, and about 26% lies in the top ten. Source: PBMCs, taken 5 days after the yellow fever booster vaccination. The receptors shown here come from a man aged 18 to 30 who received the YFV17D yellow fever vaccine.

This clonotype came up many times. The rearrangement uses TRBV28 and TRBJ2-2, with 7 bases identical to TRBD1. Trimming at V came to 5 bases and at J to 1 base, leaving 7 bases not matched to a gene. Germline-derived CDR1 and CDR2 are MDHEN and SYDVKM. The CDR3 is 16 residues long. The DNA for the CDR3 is TGTGCCAGCAGTCCCCTCGACAGGGAGAACACCGGGGAGCTGTTTTTT. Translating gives CASSPLDRENTGELFF. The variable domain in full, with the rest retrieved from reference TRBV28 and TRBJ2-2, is DVKVTQSSRYLVKRTGEKVFLECVQDMDHENMFWYRQDPGLGLRLIYFSYDVKMKEKGDIPEGYSVSREKKERFSLILESASTNQTSMYLCASSPLDRENTGELFFGEGSRLTVL.

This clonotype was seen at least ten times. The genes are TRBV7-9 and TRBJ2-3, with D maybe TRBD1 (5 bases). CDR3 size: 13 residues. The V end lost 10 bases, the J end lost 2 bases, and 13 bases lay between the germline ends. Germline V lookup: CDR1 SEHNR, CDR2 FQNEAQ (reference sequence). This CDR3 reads CATQAGPTDTQYF. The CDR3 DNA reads TGTGCCACCCAGGCAGGGCCCACAGATACGCAGTATTTT.

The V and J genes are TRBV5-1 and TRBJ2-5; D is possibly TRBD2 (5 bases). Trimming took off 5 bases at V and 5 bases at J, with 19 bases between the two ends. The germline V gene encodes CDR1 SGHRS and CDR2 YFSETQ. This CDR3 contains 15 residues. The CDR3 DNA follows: TGCGCCAGCAGTTTCCACCGGGATATCGAGGAGACCCAGTACTTC. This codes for CASSFHRDIEETQYF.

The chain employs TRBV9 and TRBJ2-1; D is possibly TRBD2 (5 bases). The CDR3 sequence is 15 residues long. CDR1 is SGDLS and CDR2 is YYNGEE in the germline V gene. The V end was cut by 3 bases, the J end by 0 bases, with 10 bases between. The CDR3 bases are TGTGCCAGCAGCGCCGAGGGAACCTCCTACAATGAGCAGTTCTTC. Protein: CASSAEGTSYNEQFF.

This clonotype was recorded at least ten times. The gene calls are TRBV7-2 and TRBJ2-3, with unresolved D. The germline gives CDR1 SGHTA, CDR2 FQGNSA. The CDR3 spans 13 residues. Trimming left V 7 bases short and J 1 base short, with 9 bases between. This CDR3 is CASTLGRTDTQYF. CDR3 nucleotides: TGTGCCAGCACCCTAGGGCGCACAGATACGCAGTATTTT.

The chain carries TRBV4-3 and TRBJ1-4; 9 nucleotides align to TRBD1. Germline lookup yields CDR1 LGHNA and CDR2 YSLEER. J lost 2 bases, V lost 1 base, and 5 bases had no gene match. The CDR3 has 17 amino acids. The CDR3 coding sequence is TGCGCCAGCAGCCAAGGGTCACAGGGGGCTACTAATGAAAAACTGTTTTTT. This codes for CASSQGSQGATNEKLFF.

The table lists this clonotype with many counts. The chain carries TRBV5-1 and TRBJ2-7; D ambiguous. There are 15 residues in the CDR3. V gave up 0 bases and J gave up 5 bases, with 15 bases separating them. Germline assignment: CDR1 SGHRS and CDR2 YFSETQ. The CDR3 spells CASSLGHAPSDEQYV. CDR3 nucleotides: TGCGCCAGCAGCTTGGGGCACGCGCCCAGCGACGAGCAGTACGTC.

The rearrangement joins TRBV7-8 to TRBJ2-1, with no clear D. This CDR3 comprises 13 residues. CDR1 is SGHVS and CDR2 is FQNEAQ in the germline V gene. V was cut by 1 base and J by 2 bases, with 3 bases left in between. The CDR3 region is CASSLEAYNEQFF. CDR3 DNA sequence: TGTGCCAGCAGCTTAGAAGCCTACAATGAGCAGTTCTTC. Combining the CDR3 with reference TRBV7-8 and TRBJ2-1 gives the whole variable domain GAGVSQSPRYKVAKRGQDVALRCDPISGHVSLFWYQQALGQGPEFLTYFQNEAQLDKSGLPSDRFFAERPEGSVSTLKIQRTQQEDSAVYLCASSLEAYNEQFFGPGTRLTVL.

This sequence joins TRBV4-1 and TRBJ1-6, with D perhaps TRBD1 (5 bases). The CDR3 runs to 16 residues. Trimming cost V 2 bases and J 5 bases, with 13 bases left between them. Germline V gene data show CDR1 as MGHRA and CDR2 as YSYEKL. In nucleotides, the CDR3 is TGCGCCAGCAGCCAAAGCCCGGGACCGCATAATTCACCCCTCCACTTT. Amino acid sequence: CASSQSPGPHNSPLHF.

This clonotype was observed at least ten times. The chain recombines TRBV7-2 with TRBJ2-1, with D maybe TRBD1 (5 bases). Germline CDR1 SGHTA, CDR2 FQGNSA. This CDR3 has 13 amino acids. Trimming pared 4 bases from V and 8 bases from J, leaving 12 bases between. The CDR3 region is CASSSAGHHEQFF. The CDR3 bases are TGTGCCAGCAGCTCAGCAGGGCACCATGAGCAGTTCTTC.

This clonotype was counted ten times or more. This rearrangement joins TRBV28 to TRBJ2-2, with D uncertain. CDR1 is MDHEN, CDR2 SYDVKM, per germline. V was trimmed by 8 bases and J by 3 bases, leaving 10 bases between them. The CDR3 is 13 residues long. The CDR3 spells CASRRSDTGELFF. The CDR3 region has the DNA TGTGCCAGCCGCCGGAGTGACACCGGGGAGCTGTTTTTT.

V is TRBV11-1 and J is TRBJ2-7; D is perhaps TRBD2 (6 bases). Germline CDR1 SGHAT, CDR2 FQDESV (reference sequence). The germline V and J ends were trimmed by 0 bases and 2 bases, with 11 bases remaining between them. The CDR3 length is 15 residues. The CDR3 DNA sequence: TGTGCCAGCAGCTTAGCGGGGAGGCTTGCCTACGAGCAGTACTTC. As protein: CASSLAGRLAYEQYF.

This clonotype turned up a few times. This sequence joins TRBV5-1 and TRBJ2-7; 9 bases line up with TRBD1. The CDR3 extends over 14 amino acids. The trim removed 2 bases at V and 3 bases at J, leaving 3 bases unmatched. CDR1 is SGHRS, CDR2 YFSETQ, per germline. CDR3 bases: TGCGCCAGCAGCTTAGGACAGGGGATCTACGAGCAGTACTTC. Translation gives CASSLGQGIYEQYF. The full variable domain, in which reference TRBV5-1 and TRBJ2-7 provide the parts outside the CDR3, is KAGVTQTPRYLIKTRGQQVTLSCSPISGHRSVSWYQQTPGQGLQFLFEYFSETQRNKGNFPGRFSGRQFSNSRSEMNVSTLELGDSALYLCASSLGQGIYEQYFGPGTRLTVT.

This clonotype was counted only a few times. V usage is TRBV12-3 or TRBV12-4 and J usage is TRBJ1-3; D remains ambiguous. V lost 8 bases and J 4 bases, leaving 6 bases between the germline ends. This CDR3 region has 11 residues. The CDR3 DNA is TGTGCCAGCTTTGCCGGAAACACCATATATTTT. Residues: CASFAGNTIYF.

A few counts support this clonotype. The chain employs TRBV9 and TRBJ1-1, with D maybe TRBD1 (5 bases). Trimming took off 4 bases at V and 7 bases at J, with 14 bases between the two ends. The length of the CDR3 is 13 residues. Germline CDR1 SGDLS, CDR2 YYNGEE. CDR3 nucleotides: TGTGCCAGCAGCTTCCAGGGAAACGGTGAAGCTTTCTTT. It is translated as CASSFQGNGEAFF.

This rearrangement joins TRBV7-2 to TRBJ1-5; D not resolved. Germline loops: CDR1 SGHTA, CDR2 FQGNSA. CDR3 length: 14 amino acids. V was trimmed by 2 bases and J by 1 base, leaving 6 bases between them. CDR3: CASSLQRSNQPQHF. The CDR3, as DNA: TGTGCCAGCAGCTTACAGAGGAGCAATCAGCCCCAGCATTTT.

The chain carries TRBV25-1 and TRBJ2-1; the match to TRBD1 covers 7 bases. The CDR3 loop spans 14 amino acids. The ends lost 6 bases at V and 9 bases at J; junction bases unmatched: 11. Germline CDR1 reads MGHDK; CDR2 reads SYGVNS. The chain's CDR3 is CASRKKGTVTEQFF. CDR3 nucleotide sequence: TGTGCCAGCAGAAAAAAGGGGACAGTCACTGAGCAGTTCTTC.

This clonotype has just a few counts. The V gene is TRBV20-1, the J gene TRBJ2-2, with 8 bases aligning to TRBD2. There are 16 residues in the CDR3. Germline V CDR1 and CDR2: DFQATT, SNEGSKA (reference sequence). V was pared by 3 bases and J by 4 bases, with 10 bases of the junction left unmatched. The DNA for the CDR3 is TGCAGTGCTAGGGCCCTTGGCGGGGGGAGCACCGGGGAGCTGTTTTTT. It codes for CSARALGGGSTGELFF.